This is a list of T cell receptor beta chains from one sample in a study of T cells in localized non-small cell lung cancer. Produced via immunoSEQ multiplex PCR; TCRdb's table is partial and in-frame only. Found here are about 20,000 clones, 75% to 90% of them singletons; the top ten hold 20% to 25%. This sample comprised PBMCs, obtained before any cancer treatment. The receptors shown here come from a man aged 35 to 69 with stage II squamous cell lung carcinoma. The CDR3 runs from the conserved cysteine through the conserved F or W. D genes are given only for firm matches. A row's size may be missing; if present it is once, few, many or a size class.

abundance: NA
v_gene: TRBV6-5
j_gene: TRBJ2-4
d_gene: NA
CDR3nt: TGTGCCAGCAGCCCTGGAATGAACATTCAGTACTTC
CDR3aa: CASSPGMNIQYF

abundance: NA
v_gene: TRBV27
j_gene: TRBJ2-5
d_gene: TRBD2
CDR3nt: TGTGCCAGCATTCCATTAGGGTCACTGGCGGGAGGGCCGCAAGAGACCCAGTACTTC
CDR3aa: CASIPLGSLAGGPQETQYF

abundance: NA
v_gene: TRBV5-1
j_gene: TRBJ1-6
d_gene: NA
CDR3nt: TGCGCCAGCAGCTTGGGGGGTCGTTCATCCCTCCACTTT
CDR3aa: CASSLGGRSSLHF

abundance: NA
v_gene: TRBV5-1
j_gene: TRBJ2-7
d_gene: NA
CDR3nt: TGCGCCAGCCGGGGGTCAGAGGACGAGCAGTACTTC
CDR3aa: CASRGSEDEQYF

abundance: NA
v_gene: TRBV9
j_gene: TRBJ2-1
d_gene: NA
CDR3nt: TGTGCCAGCAGCTTCGACCCGAACCCTGCCAATGAGCAGTTCTTC
CDR3aa: CASSFDPNPANEQFF

abundance: medium-sized
v_gene: TRBV5-1
j_gene: TRBJ2-2
d_gene: NA
CDR3nt: TGCGCCAGCAGCTTGATTGTTGCCGGGGAGCTGTTTTTT
CDR3aa: CASSLIVAGELFF

abundance: few
v_gene: TRBV19
j_gene: TRBJ1-5
d_gene: NA
CDR3nt: TGTGCCAGTAGTCCTTCCGGCAATCAGCCCCAGCATTTT
CDR3aa: CASSPSGNQPQHF

abundance: NA
v_gene: TRBV7-9
j_gene: TRBJ1-1
d_gene: NA
CDR3nt: TGTGCCAGCAGCCAAATGGGGCACGGGGTCACTGAAGCTTTCTTT
CDR3aa: CASSQMGHGVTEAFF

abundance: NA
v_gene: TRBV5-4
j_gene: TRBJ2-7
d_gene: TRBD1
CDR3nt: TGTGCCAGCAGCTTGGAGGGACAGGGGGCTAAAGAGCAGTACTTC
CDR3aa: CASSLEGQGAKEQYF

abundance: NA
v_gene: TRBV30
j_gene: TRBJ2-5
d_gene: TRBD2
CDR3nt: TGTGCCTGCCCCCGGCGGGAGAGGGCGGAGACCCAGTACTTC
CDR3aa: CACPRRERAETQYF

abundance: NA
v_gene: TRBV30
j_gene: TRBJ2-7
d_gene: TRBD1
CDR3nt: TGTGCCCATGACAGGGATGGAAGCGAGCAGTACTTC
CDR3aa: CAHDRDGSEQYF

abundance: NA
v_gene: TRBV18
j_gene: TRBJ1-6
d_gene: TRBD1
CDR3nt: TGTGCCAGCTCACCGGGACAGGGGATCGGAGATTCACCCCTCCACTTT
CDR3aa: CASSPGQGIGDSPLHF

abundance: NA
v_gene: TRBV5-1
j_gene: TRBJ2-2
d_gene: TRBD1
CDR3nt: TGCGCCAGCAGCTGGACAGGGGTGGGCACCGGGGAGCTGTTTTTT
CDR3aa: CASSWTGVGTGELFF

abundance: NA
v_gene: TRBV28
j_gene: TRBJ2-7
d_gene: NA
CDR3nt: TGTGCCAGCAGTCCAAGACTAGAAGGGGTATCCGAGCAGTACTTC
CDR3aa: CASSPRLEGVSEQYF

abundance: NA
v_gene: TRBV5-1
j_gene: TRBJ2-1
d_gene: NA
CDR3nt: TGCGCCAGCAGTTTGGGGGGCTTAAGGGGCTACAATGAGCAGTTCTTC
CDR3aa: CASSLGGLRGYNEQFF

abundance: NA
v_gene: TRBV7-8
j_gene: TRBJ1-4
d_gene: NA
CDR3nt: TGTGCCAGCAGCGAGCAGGGGTTGGGAAAACTGTTTTTT
CDR3aa: CASSEQGLGKLFF

abundance: NA
v_gene: TRBV9
j_gene: TRBJ1-2
d_gene: NA
CDR3nt: TGTGCCAGCACCCGAGGGGGTCCCCTACCTGTATCGGATGGCTACACCTTC
CDR3aa: CASTRGGPLPVSDGYTF

abundance: NA
v_gene: TRBV13
j_gene: TRBJ2-3
d_gene: TRBD2
CDR3nt: TGTGCCAGCAGCGATAGACTAGCAGGAAATGCAGATACGCAGTATTTT
CDR3aa: CASSDRLAGNADTQYF

abundance: NA
v_gene: TRBV5-1
j_gene: TRBJ1-1
d_gene: TRBD1
CDR3nt: TGCGCCAGCAGCTCCTCTTCGACAGGGGAGACTGAAGCTTTCTTT
CDR3aa: CASSSSSTGETEAFF

abundance: NA
v_gene: TRBV7-2
j_gene: TRBJ2-7
d_gene: NA
CDR3nt: TGTGCCAGCAGCTCAGGGCTTTGGAGTGAGCAGTACTTC
CDR3aa: CASSSGLWSEQYF

abundance: NA
v_gene: TRBV28
j_gene: TRBJ2-7
d_gene: NA
CDR3nt: TGTGCCAGCGGAATCGTCAGGAGCTCCTACGAGCAGTACTTC
CDR3aa: CASGIVRSSYEQYF

abundance: NA
v_gene: TRBV7-9
j_gene: TRBJ2-1
d_gene: NA
CDR3nt: TGTGCCAGCAGCTTAGTGATCGATGTTAATGGTGGCTACAATGAGCAGTTCTTC
CDR3aa: CASSLVIDVNGGYNEQFF

abundance: NA
v_gene: TRBV6-5
j_gene: TRBJ1-2
d_gene: NA
CDR3nt: TGTGCCAGCAGTTACGGGGGTATCTATGGCTACACCTTC
CDR3aa: CASSYGGIYGYTF

abundance: NA
v_gene: TRBV6-5
j_gene: TRBJ2-5
d_gene: TRBD2
CDR3nt: TGTGCCAGCGGCGGGGGAGAGACCCAGTACTTC
CDR3aa: CASGGGETQYF

abundance: NA
v_gene: TRBV6-4
j_gene: TRBJ1-1
d_gene: NA
CDR3nt: TGTGCCAGCAGTGCCTCCGTGCAGGGAGGCACTGAAGCTTTCTTT
CDR3aa: CASSASVQGGTEAFF

abundance: NA
v_gene: TRBV27
j_gene: TRBJ2-1
d_gene: TRBD2
CDR3nt: TGTGCCAGCAGTTTATTCGTCGGGAGGCGAAATGAGCAGTTCTTC
CDR3aa: CASSLFVGRRNEQFF

abundance: NA
v_gene: TRBV15
j_gene: TRBJ2-1
d_gene: TRBD2
CDR3nt: TGTGCCACCAGCAGAGTGACTAGCGGGAGCCCGCGGTTCTTC
CDR3aa: CATSRVTSGSPRFF

abundance: NA
v_gene: TRBV7-9
j_gene: TRBJ2-3
d_gene: NA
CDR3nt: TGTGCCAGCAGCTACGGGATAGATACGCAGTATTTT
CDR3aa: CASSYGIDTQYF

abundance: NA
v_gene: TRBV30
j_gene: TRBJ2-2
d_gene: NA
CDR3nt: TGTGCCTGGAGTGTACAGACCACCGGGGAGCTGTTTTTT
CDR3aa: CAWSVQTTGELFF

abundance: once
v_gene: TRBV2
j_gene: TRBJ2-1
d_gene: NA
CDR3nt: TGTGCCAGATCCCTGCTATACAATGAGCAGTTCTTC
CDR3aa: CARSLLYNEQFF

abundance: NA
v_gene: TRBV7-9
j_gene: TRBJ2-7
d_gene: NA
CDR3nt: TGTGCCAGCAGCTTAGGTTCCACCTACGAGCAGTACTTC
CDR3aa: CASSLGSTYEQYF

abundance: NA
v_gene: TRBV27
j_gene: TRBJ2-1
d_gene: NA
CDR3nt: TGTGCCAGCAGTTCATACGAAGCGACAGTATACAATGAGCAGTTCTTC
CDR3aa: CASSSYEATVYNEQFF

abundance: NA
v_gene: TRBV9
j_gene: TRBJ1-3
d_gene: TRBD1
CDR3nt: TGTGCCAGCAGCGCTGGGGGGACAGGGGGTCGGCCTGGAAACACCATATATTTT
CDR3aa: CASSAGGTGGRPGNTIYF

abundance: NA
v_gene: TRBV7-9
j_gene: TRBJ2-5
d_gene: TRBD2
CDR3nt: TGTGCCAGCAGCTCTGGACTAGCGGGGGGGCCAGAGACCCAGTACTTC
CDR3aa: CASSSGLAGGPETQYF

abundance: NA
v_gene: TRBV6-6
j_gene: TRBJ1-2
d_gene: NA
CDR3nt: TGTGCCAGCAGTTACGGGCCAGCCCCGGGTGGCTACACCTTC
CDR3aa: CASSYGPAPGGYTF

abundance: NA
v_gene: TRBV30
j_gene: TRBJ1-6
d_gene: NA
CDR3nt: TGTGCCTGGAGTTCCCCTGGGATCAGGCTCTATTCACCCCTCCACTTT
CDR3aa: CAWSSPGIRLYSPLHF

abundance: NA
v_gene: TRBV5-4
j_gene: TRBJ2-3
d_gene: NA
CDR3nt: TGTGCCAGCAGCTTGCAGGGGAGCACAGATACGCAGTATTTT
CDR3aa: CASSLQGSTDTQYF